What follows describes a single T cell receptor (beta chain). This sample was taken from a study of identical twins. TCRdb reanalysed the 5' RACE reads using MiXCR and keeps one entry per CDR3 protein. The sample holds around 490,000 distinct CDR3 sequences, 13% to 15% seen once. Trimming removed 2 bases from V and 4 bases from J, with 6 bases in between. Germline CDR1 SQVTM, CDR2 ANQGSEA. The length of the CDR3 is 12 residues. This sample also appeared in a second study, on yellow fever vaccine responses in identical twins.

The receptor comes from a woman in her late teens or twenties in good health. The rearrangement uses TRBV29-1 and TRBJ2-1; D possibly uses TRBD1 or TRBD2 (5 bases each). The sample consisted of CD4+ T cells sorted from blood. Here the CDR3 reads CSVEWGYNEQFF. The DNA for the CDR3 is TGCAGCGTTGAATGGGGGTACAATGAGCAGTTCTTC.